These 20 T cell receptor beta chains came from one sample sequenced in a study of lymphopenia after photon versus proton radiotherapy. Only in-frame clones appear in the TCRdb table, and some are missing; sequencing was by immunoSEQ multiplex PCR. In the table there are roughly 4,800 clones, 88% of which are singletons. Sequenced material: peripheral blood, taken from a patient treated with photon-based radiotherapy. All receptors come from a man aged 25 to 45 with gastric cancer.

J is TRBJ2-7 and V is TRBV27; 8 bases line up with TRBD1. V was clipped by 4 bases and J by 2 bases; unmatched bases: 4. The CDR3 has 14 amino acids. Per germline, CDR1 MNHEY and CDR2 SMNVEV (reference sequence). This CDR3 is CASSSRDRTYEQYF. CDR3 DNA sequence: TGTGCCAGCAGTTCCCGGGACAGGACCTACGAGCAGTACTTC.

The chain joins TRBV4-3 to TRBJ2-7, with a tentative D call TRBD1 (5 bases). Germline lookup yields CDR1 LGHNA and CDR2 YSLEER. V lost 0 bases to trimming and J lost 3 bases, with 9 bases between them. The CDR3 is made up of 14 amino acids. The CDR3 region has the DNA TGCGCCAGCAGCCAAGATCTCAGGGACTACGAGCAGTACTTC. It yields the protein CASSQDLRDYEQYF.

Only one count was recorded for this clone. The chain joins TRBV10-3 to TRBJ2-3; TRBD2 matches at 12 bases. This CDR3 is built from 19 residues. After removal of 0 bases from V and 5 bases from J, the junction contained 12 bases not matched to a gene. Germline V CDR1 and CDR2: ENHRY, SYGVKD. CDR3 region: CAISESTSPSGGAGDTQYF. The DNA for the CDR3 is TGTGCCATCAGTGAGTCGACTAGCCCTAGCGGGGGGGCGGGAGATACGCAGTATTTT.

This clone was detected once. V gene TRBV19 combines with J gene TRBJ1-1; D remains unclear. The CDR3 consists of 12 residues. Per the germline V gene, CDR1 is LNHDA and CDR2 is SQIVND (reference sequence). Trimming removed 6 bases from V and 1 base from J, with 6 bases in between. The CDR3 region is CASRGSNTEAFF. As DNA, the CDR3 is TGTGCCAGTAGAGGGTCGAACACTGAAGCTTTCTTT.

The rearrangement links TRBV14 to TRBJ1-5, with a possible D match to TRBD1 (5 bases). The CDR3 is made up of 13 amino acids. The V and J ends lost 4 bases and 11 bases respectively, with 15 bases between them. Germline loops: CDR1 SGHDN, CDR2 FVKESK. The CDR3 sequence: CASSLSAGTTQHF. The CDR3 DNA reads as TGTGCCAGCAGCCTCTCAGCCGGGACGACCCAGCATTTT.

The chain employs TRBV29-1 and TRBJ1-1, with 9 bases matching TRBD1. There are 14 residues in the CDR3. V was clipped by 5 bases and J by 5 bases; unmatched bases: 9. Germline lookup yields CDR1 SQVTM and CDR2 ANQGSEA. CDR3 sequence: CSVLRQGVRTEAFF. CDR3 sequence (DNA): TGCAGCGTTTTGAGACAGGGGGTTCGAACTGAAGCTTTCTTT.

This clone was seen once. The rearrangement joins TRBV19 to TRBJ2-7; D not resolved. CDR1 and CDR2 (germline): LNHDA, SQIVND (reference sequence). Trimming stripped 5 bases from V and 5 bases from J, with 16 bases between. The CDR3 extends over 14 amino acids. DNA of the CDR3: TGTGCCAGTAGTCTACTCTCAATTATGGACGAGCAGTACTTC. This translates into CASSLLSIMDEQYF. Complete variable domain (other parts from reference TRBV19 and TRBJ2-7): DGGITQSPKYLFRKEGQNVTLSCEQNLNHDAMYWYRQDPGQGLRLIYYSQIVNDFQKGDIAEGYSVSREKKESFPLTVTSAQKNPTAFYLCASSLLSIMDEQYFGPGTRLTVT.

The chain carries TRBV6-1 and TRBJ2-3; perhaps TRBD2 as D (6 bases). The CDR3 length is 15 residues. The V end was cut by 6 bases, the J end by 5 bases, with 18 bases between. Germline lookup yields CDR1 MNHNS and CDR2 SASEGT. The CDR3, as DNA: TGTGCCAGCAGGTTGATGGAGGGGCAAATAGATACGCAGTATTTT. Encoded protein: CASRLMEGQIDTQYF.

This sequence joins TRBV9 and TRBJ2-1, with 7 positions matching TRBD2. Germline assignment: CDR1 SGDLS and CDR2 YYNGEE. V was clipped by 4 bases and J by 4 bases; unmatched bases: 5. The length of the CDR3 is 14 residues. CDR3 sequence reads: CASSWTGGYNEQFF. The CDR3 nucleotides are TGTGCCAGCAGCTGGACGGGAGGTTACAATGAGCAGTTCTTC.

The chain combines TRBV6-1 with TRBJ2-1; 7 bases line up with TRBD2. Germline values: CDR1 MNHNS, CDR2 SASEGT. The CDR3 contains 14 residues. The J segment lost 10 bases and the V segment lost 2 bases, leaving 8 bases of the junction unmatched. The CDR3 here is CASSEWSGVGEQFF. The CDR3 nucleotides read TGTGCCAGCAGTGAATGGAGCGGGGTTGGCGAGCAGTTCTTC.

V and J are TRBV6-5 and TRBJ1-1, with unresolved D. Germline lookup yields CDR1 MNHEY and CDR2 SVGAGI. The CDR3 has 15 residues. V was shortened by 2 bases and J by 0 bases, with 10 bases between the two germline ends. CDR3: CASSYEPFMNTEAFF. The CDR3 region has the DNA TGTGCCAGCAGTTACGAACCGTTCATGAACACTGAAGCTTTCTTT.

The V gene is TRBV6-5, the J gene TRBJ1-2; no clear D. The CDR3 has 13 amino acids. Trimming cost V 11 bases and J 6 bases, with 19 bases left between them. Germline V gene lookup returns CDR1 MNHEY and CDR2 SVGAGI. CDR3 in amino acids: CAASEGGYNGYTF. The CDR3, as DNA: TGTGCCGCCTCCGAAGGAGGCTATAATGGCTACACCTTC.

In DNA form, the CDR3 reads TGTGCCAGCAGTCCGAACCTTGATCAGCCCCAGCATTTT. It is translated as CASSPNLDQPQHF. The chain uses TRBV27 and TRBJ1-5; unclear D gene. The V end was cut by 5 bases, the J end by 5 bases, with 10 bases between. There are 13 residues in the CDR3. The germline CDR1 and CDR2 sequences are MNHEY and SMNVEV (reference sequence).

The V call is TRBV11-3, the J call TRBJ2-7, with 7 bases fitting TRBD2. J was trimmed by 0 bases and V by 0 bases; bases with no gene match: 2. CDR3 size: 15 residues. Germline V gene data show CDR1 as SGHNT and CDR2 as YENEEA. DNA of the CDR3: TGTGCCAGCAGCTTAGACTCTAGCGGCTCCTACGAGCAGTACTTC. Amino acids: CASSLDSSGSYEQYF. Full variable domain (rest looked up from reference TRBV11-3 and TRBJ2-7): EAGVVQSPRYKIIEKKQPVAFWCNPISGHNTLYWYLQNLGQGPELLIRYENEEAVDDSQLPKDRFSAERLKGVDSTLKIQPAELGDSAVYLCASSLDSSGSYEQYFGPGTRLTVT.

The chain recombines TRBV28 with TRBJ2-5; D is possibly TRBD1 (6 bases). TRBJ2-7 matches the DNA end more closely, so the J call is doubtful. The CDR3 has 17 residues. The germline gives CDR1 MDHEN, CDR2 SYDVKM. CDR3 sequence reads: CASSPLGQGRIKDEQYF. The CDR3, as DNA: TGTGCCAGCAGTCCCCTCGGGCAGGGGAGAATAAAAGACGAGCAGTACTTC.

The chain is built from TRBV5-5 and TRBJ2-5, with D perhaps TRBD1 (7 bases). Trimming stripped 4 bases from V and 5 bases from J, with 15 bases between. CDR1 is SGHKS and CDR2 is YYEKEE in the germline V gene (reference sequence). The CDR3 totals 14 residues. In DNA, the CDR3 is TGTGCCAGCAGCCTGGAGGGGGCCCAGGAGACCCAGTACTTC. This gives the protein CASSLEGAQETQYF.

V gene TRBV29-1 combines with J gene TRBJ1-4; perhaps TRBD1 as D (6 bases). V lost 4 bases and J lost 6, with 12 bases in between. CDR1 and CDR2 from the germline V gene are SQVTM and ANQGSEA. This CDR3 spans 13 amino acids. The CDR3 DNA is TGCAGCGTTGGGGGGACACCATATGAAAAACTGTTTTTT. Translation: CSVGGTPYEKLFF.

This rearrangement joins TRBV6-6 to TRBJ2-7, with D unclear. The CDR3 runs to 13 residues. Trimming removed 2 bases from V and 0 bases from J, with 5 bases in between. Germline V gene sequence: CDR1 MNHNY, CDR2 SVGAGI (reference sequence). The CDR3 nucleotides read TGTGCCAGCAGTTACGCCCTCTCCTACGAGCAGTACTTC. Translation gives CASSYALSYEQYF.

The chain has TRBV14 and TRBJ2-7; D call uncertain. The CDR3 loop spans 13 amino acids. Germline CDR1 is SGHDN and CDR2 is FVKESK. The V end lost 0 bases, the J end lost 6 bases, and 9 bases lay between the germline ends. For the CDR3, the DNA is TGTGCCAGCAGCCAAGATCTGGGGTCCGAGCAGTACTTC. Translated, it gives CASSQDLGSEQYF. Based on the CDR3 plus reference TRBV14 and TRBJ2-7, the full variable domain is EAGVTQFPSHSVIEKGQTVTLRCDPISGHDNLYWYRRVMGKEIKFLLHFVKESKQDESGMPNNRFLAERTGGTYSTLKVQPAELEDSGVYFCASSQDLGSEQYFGPGTRLTVT.

In its sample, this clone was seen a few times. This chain joins TRBV29-1 and TRBJ2-3, with D perhaps matching TRBD1 or TRBD2 (5 bases each). Trimming left V 6 bases short and J 4 bases short, with 17 bases between. Germline values: CDR1 SQVTM, CDR2 ANQGSEA. The CDR3 is 14 amino acids. The CDR3 here is CSVVGDLTADTQYF. As DNA, the CDR3 is TGCAGCGTGGTGGGGGACCTCACAGCAGATACGCAGTATTTT.